The clone carrying this T cell receptor beta chain has at least ten counts. Its target is unknown. This entry is derived from a study of T cell repertoires in cytomegalovirus infection. The overall study: Public TCR beta signatures provided an indication of both CMV infection and a matching HLA type. Findings of the study overall: Summed frequency of public TCR beta families distinguished CMV carriers with the relevant HLA. The ex vivo response showed dominance by HLA-C-restricted CMV-specific TCR beta clonotypes.

The CDR3 is made up of 13 amino acids. Germline values: CDR1 ENHRY, CDR2 SYGVKD. V was pared by 8 bases and J by 5 bases, with 3 bases of the junction left unmatched. Via MiXCR, TCRdb re-called the reads, giving one row per CDR3 protein. The sample has about 180,000 distinct CDR3 sequences; roughly 14% are singletons. The chain employs TRBV10-3 and TRBJ1-4; 9 nucleotides align to TRBD1. The TCR originated in a human donor in good health (CMV status not recorded). Some clones in this sample may be carry-over from other donors' samples. The sample was PBMCs. The CDR3 DNA is TGTGCCATCGGGACAGGGCGGAATGAAAAACTGTTTTTT. This sequence encodes CAIGTGRNEKLFF.